This T cell receptor (beta chain) appears in the sequencing data of a study of T cell responses to AZD1222 COVID-19 vaccine. J gave up 5 bases and V 6 bases, and 8 bases lay outside the gene matches. This CDR3 has 13 amino acids. From germline, CDR1 is SQVTM and CDR2 ANQGSEA. Some clones are missing from TCRdb's copy, which holds only in-frame ones; the method was immunoSEQ multiplex PCR. In the table there are approximately 120,000 clones, around nine tenths of which are singletons. This chain connects TRBV29-1 to TRBJ2-7; the match to TRBD1 covers 9 bases. The specimen comprised peripheral blood, sampled on day 0 of AZD1222 vaccination. The receptor was isolated from an adult in good health. The CDR3: CSVSTGGVHEQYF. The CDR3 DNA sequence: TGCAGCGTCTCGACAGGGGGTGTCCACGAGCAGTACTTC.